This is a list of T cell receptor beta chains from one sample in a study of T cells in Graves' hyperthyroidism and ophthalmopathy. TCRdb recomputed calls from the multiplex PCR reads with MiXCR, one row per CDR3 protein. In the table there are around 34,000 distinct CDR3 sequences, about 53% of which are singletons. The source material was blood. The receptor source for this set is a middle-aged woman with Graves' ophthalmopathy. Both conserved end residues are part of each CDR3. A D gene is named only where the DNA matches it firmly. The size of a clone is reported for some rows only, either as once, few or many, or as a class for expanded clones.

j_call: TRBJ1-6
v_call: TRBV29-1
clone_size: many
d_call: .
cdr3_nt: TGCAGCGTGAGGGAGGCGGATTCACCCCTCCACTTT
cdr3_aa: CSVREADSPLHF

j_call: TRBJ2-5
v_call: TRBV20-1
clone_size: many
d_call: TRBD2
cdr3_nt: TGCAGTGCTAGAGATGGACTAGCGGTACAAGAGACCCAGTACTTC
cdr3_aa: CSARDGLAVQETQYF

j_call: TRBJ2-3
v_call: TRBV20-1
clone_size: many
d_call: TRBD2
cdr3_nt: TGCAGTGCTTCCGGGACTAGCGGGATAAGCACAGATACGCAGTATTTT
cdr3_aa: CSASGTSGISTDTQYF

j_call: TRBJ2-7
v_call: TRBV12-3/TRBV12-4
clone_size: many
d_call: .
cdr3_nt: TGTGCCAGCAGTCACGACAGGCTGCCCTACGAGCAGTACTTC
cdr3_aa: CASSHDRLPYEQYF

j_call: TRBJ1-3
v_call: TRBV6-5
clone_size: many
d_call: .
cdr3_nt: TGTGCCAGCCGTCGTGAGAGCTCTGGAAACACCATATATTTT
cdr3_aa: CASRRESSGNTIYF

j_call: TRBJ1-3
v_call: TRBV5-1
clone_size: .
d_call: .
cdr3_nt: TGCGCCAGCAGCTTGGGGGTTGCTGGAAACACCATATATTTT
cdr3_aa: CASSLGVAGNTIYF

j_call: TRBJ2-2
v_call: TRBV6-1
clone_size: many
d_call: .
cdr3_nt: TGTGCCAGCAGTGAAGTGGAGGATAACACCGGGGAGCTGTTTTTT
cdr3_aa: CASSEVEDNTGELFF

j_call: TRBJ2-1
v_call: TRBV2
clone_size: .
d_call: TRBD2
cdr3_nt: TGTGCCAGCAGTGCCGAACTAGCGGGTACGGATGAGCAGTTCTTC
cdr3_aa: CASSAELAGTDEQFF

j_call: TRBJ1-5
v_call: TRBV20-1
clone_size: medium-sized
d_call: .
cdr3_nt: TGCAGTGTAGAGGGCGGCAATCAGCCCCAGCATTTT
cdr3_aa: CSVEGGNQPQHF

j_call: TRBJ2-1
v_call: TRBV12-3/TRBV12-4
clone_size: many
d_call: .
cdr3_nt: TGTGCCAGCAGTTTTCAGGGCGGTTGTGAGCAGTTCTTC
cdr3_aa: CASSFQGGCEQFF

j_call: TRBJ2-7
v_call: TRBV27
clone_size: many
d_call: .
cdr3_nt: TGTGCCAGCAGTTTAGGGGGATTCTTAGCGGCCTACGAGCAGTACTTC
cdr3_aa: CASSLGGFLAAYEQYF

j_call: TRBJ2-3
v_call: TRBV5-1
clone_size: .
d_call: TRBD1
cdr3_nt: TGCGCCAGTAGCTCTACCGGGACAGGGGCAGATATGCAGTATTTT
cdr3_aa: CASSSTGTGADMQYF

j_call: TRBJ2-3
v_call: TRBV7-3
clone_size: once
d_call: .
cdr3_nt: TGTGCCAGCAGCTCTAGCGACAGCACAGATATGCAGTATTTT
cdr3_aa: CASSSSDSTDMQYF

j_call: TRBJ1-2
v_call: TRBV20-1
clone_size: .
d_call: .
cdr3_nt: TGCAGTGCTAGGCCCAGATCTAACTATGGCTACACCTTC
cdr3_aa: CSARPRSNYGYTF

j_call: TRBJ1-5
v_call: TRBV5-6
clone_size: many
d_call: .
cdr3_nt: TGTGCCAGCACCCCTCATGGGGAAATTGTTGGTCAGCCCCAGCATTTT
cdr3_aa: CASTPHGEIVGQPQHF

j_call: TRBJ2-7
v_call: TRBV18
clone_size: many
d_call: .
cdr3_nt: TGTGCCAGCTCACCAGCAGCCTCCTACGAGCAGTACTTC
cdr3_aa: CASSPAASYEQYF

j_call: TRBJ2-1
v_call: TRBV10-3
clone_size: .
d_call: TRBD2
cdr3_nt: TGTGCCATCAGTTTGACTAGCGGGAACAATGAGCAGTTCTTC
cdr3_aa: CAISLTSGNNEQFF

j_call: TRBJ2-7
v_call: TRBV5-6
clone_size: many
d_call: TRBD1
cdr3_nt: TGTGCCAGCAGCTTAGGGGACAGAGAGATCTACGAGCAGTACTTC
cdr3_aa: CASSLGDREIYEQYF

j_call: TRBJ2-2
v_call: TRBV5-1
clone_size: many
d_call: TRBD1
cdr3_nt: TGCGCCAGCAGCCCGGGACAGGGGTTCGCCGGGGAGCTGTTTTTT
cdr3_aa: CASSPGQGFAGELFF

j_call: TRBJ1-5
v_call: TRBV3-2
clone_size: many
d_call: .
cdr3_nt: TGTGCCAGCAGCCCGGGGTTGCAGGGATCAAGGAGCCCCCAGCATTTT
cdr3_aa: CASSPGLQGSRSPQHF

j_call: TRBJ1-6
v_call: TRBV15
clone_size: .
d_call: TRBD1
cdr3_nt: TGTGCCACCAGCTCCCGGGACAGGGGAACCCTCCACTTT
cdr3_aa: CATSSRDRGTLHF

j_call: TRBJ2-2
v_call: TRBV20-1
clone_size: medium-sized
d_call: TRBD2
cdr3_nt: TGCAGTGCTAGAGATCTAGCGGGAGACACCGGGGAGCTGTTTTTT
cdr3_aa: CSARDLAGDTGELFF

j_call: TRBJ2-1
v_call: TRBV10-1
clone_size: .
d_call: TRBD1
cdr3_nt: TGCGCCAGCAGTGATGGGGGGACAGGGATATCCACAGATACGCAGTTCTTC
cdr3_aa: CASSDGGTGISTDTQFF

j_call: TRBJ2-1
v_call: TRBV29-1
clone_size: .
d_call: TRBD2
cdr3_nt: TGCAGCGTTGAAAATAGCGGGGGGGCCAGTGAGCAGTTCTTC
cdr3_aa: CSVENSGGASEQFF

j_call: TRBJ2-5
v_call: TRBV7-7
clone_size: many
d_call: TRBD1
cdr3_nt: TGTGCCAGCAGCCTCGTAGGGACAGGGGATGGAGAGACCCAGTACTTC
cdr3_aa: CASSLVGTGDGETQYF

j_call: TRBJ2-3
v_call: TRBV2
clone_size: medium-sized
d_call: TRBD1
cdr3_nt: TGTGCCAGCAGAGGCAGGGGGCGCACAGATACGCAGTATTTT
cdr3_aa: CASRGRGRTDTQYF

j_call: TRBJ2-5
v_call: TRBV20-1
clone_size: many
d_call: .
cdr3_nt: TGCAGTGCTCCGGACCCCCCCGGGGAGACCCAGTACTTC
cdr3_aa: CSAPDPPGETQYF

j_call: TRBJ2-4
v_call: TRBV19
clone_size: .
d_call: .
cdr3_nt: TGTGCCAATAGTCCCCCCGGAAGGGCCAAAAACATTCAGTACTTC
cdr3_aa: CANSPPGRAKNIQYF

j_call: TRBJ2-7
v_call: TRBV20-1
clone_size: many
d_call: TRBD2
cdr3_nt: TGCAGTGCTAGCGGACTAGCGGGGGGCCAGGTTGCTTACGAGCAGTACTTC
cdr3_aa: CSASGLAGGQVAYEQYF

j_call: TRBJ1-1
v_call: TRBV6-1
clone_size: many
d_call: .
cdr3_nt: TGTGCCAGCAGAACCTCGGCGAACACTGAAGCTTTCTTT
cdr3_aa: CASRTSANTEAFF

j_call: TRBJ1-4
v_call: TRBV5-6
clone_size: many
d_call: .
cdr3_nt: TGTGCCAGCAGCTTGGAAGGAGGGCAGAATGAAAAACTGTTTTTT
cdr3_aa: CASSLEGGQNEKLFF

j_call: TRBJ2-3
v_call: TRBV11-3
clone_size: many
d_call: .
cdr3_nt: TGTGCCAGCAGCTTAGACACTAGCTGGGGTACGCAGTATTTT
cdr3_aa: CASSLDTSWGTQYF

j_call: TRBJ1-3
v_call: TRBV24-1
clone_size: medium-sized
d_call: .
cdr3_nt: TGTGCCACCAGTGATTCGTCGAAGGGGCGTGGAAACACCATATATTTT
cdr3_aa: CATSDSSKGRGNTIYF

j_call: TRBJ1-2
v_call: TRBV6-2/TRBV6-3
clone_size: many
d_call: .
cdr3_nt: TGTGCCAGCAGTTACGGATCACCCTATAACTATGGCTACACCTTC
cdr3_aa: CASSYGSPYNYGYTF

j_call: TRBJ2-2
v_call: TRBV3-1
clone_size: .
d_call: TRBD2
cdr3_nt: TGTGCCAGCAGCCAAGTTCTAGCGGGGAGGGGTGAGCTGTTTTTT
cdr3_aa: CASSQVLAGRGELFF

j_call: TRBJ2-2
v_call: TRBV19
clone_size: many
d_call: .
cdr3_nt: TGTGCCAGTACATCTGGCCTGGGGTCCACCGGGGAGCTGTTTTTT
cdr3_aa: CASTSGLGSTGELFF

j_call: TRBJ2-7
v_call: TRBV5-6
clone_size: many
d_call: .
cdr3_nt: TGTGCCAGCAGCTCCGTTTCCTACGAGCAGTACTTC
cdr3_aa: CASSSVSYEQYF

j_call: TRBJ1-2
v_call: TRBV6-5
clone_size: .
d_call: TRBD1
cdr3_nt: TGTGCCAGCAGTTTTCAGGGGGCAGGGTATGGCTACACCTTC
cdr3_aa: CASSFQGAGYGYTF

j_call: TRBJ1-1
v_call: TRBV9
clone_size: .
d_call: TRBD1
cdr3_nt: TGTGCCAGCAGCGTAGAGGGACAGGCCAACACTGAGGCTTTCTTT
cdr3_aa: CASSVEGQANTEAFF

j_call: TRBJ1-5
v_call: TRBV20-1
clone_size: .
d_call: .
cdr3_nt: TGCAGTGCTAGTCTAAGCGGGGGCCAGCCCCAGCATTTT
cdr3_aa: CSASLSGGQPQHF

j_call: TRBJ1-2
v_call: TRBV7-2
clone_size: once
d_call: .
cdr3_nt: TGTGCCAGCAGCTTAGGATGGGGTAGTGGCTACACCTTC
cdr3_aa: CASSLGWGSGYTF

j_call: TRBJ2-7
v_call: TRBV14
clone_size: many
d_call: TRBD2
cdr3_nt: TGTGCCAGTATGCGGAGCGGGAGTGGGTACGAGCAGTACTTC
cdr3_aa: CASMRSGSGYEQYF

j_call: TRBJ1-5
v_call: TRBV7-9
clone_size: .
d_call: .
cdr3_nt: TGTGCCAGCAGCCCTAGCGGGAGGGCCAGTTACGAGCATTTT
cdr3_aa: CASSPSGRASYEHF

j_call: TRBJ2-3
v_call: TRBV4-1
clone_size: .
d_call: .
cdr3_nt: TGCGCCAGCAGCCAAGATTCACTAGGGGCAGATACGCAGTATTTT
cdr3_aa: CASSQDSLGADTQYF

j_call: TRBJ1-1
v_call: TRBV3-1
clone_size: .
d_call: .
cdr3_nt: TGTGCCAGCAGCACAGGGCTGGTTATGAACACTGAAGCTTTCTTT
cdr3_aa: CASSTGLVMNTEAFF